Following are 13 T cell receptor beta chains from one sample sequenced in a study of T cells in tuberculosis. TCRdb's table, derived via immunoSEQ multiplex PCR, lists solely in-frame clones and lacks some. The data contain tens of thousands of clones, about 90% of them seen just once; the ten biggest clones take up about 7.7%. This sample's time point: new active TB diagnosis, blood taken before or within 7 days of starting treatment. The material sequenced was PBMCs, taken at tuberculosis diagnosis. The receptor source for this set is an adult with tuberculosis. Some clones in this sample may be carry-over from other donors' samples.

The gene calls are TRBV11-2 and TRBJ2-3, with 12 bases matching TRBD2. J gave up 3 bases and V 5 bases, and 12 bases lay outside the gene matches. The CDR3 runs 18 residues. Germline V gene sequence: CDR1 SGHAT, CDR2 FQNNGV. The chain's CDR3 is CASSRPSGGGLGTDTQYF. The CDR3 DNA sequence: TGTGCCAGCAGCCGCCCTAGCGGGGGGGGCCTGGGAACAGATACGCAGTATTTT.

This chain uses TRBV18 with TRBJ2-3, with 7 bases matching TRBD2. The germline gives CDR1 KGHSH, CDR2 LQKENI. CDR3 length: 14 residues. After removal of 6 bases from V and 4 bases from J, the junction contained 7 bases not matched to a gene. In nucleotides, the CDR3 is TGTGCCAGCTCGTCAACGGGAGGCTCAGATACGCAGTATTTT. The encoded protein is CASSSTGGSDTQYF.

J is TRBJ2-1 and V is TRBV5-1, with 8 bases that match TRBD1. Germline CDR1 is SGHRS and CDR2 is YFSETQ. The CDR3 has 13 residues. V shed 8 bases and J 3 bases; nucleotides not matched to a gene: 4. CDR3 sequence: CASRGQGYNEQFF. As DNA, the CDR3 is TGCGCCAGTAGAGGACAGGGCTACAATGAGCAGTTCTTC.

This chain connects TRBV6-5 to TRBJ1-3; perhaps TRBD1 as D (6 bases). The CDR3 sequence is 16 residues long. The germline CDR1 and CDR2 sequences are MNHEY and SVGAGI. V lost 0 bases to trimming and J lost 8 bases, with 17 bases between them. The CDR3 is CASSYSGVQGYDTIYF. CDR3 DNA: TGTGCCAGCAGTTACTCGGGGGTCCAGGGGTACGACACCATATATTTT.

The rearrangement joins TRBV9 to TRBJ2-7; D not certain. CDR3 length: 13 amino acids. V was clipped by 2 bases and J by 0 bases, with 6 bases between them. In germline, CDR1 is SGDLS, CDR2 YYNGEE. The CDR3: CASSVDTSYEQYF. CDR3 sequence (DNA): TGTGCCAGCAGCGTCGACACCTCCTACGAGCAGTACTTC.

The V gene is TRBV5-4, the J gene TRBJ2-3; no clear D gene. CDR1 and CDR2 from the germline V gene are SGHNT and YYREEE (reference sequence). Between the trimmed V and J ends, which lost 5 bases and 7 bases, there was a span of 17 bases. This CDR3 spans 14 amino acids. Here the CDR3 reads CASSSYRDSNTQYF. The CDR3 region has the DNA TGTGCCAGCAGTTCTTACCGTGACTCCAATACGCAGTATTTT.

The V and J genes are TRBV10-3 and TRBJ1-1, with D maybe TRBD1 (6 bases). V lost 4 bases, J lost 7 bases, and 10 bases lay in between. Germline V gene data show CDR1 as ENHRY and CDR2 as SYGVKD. This CDR3 has 12 amino acids. The CDR3 sequence: CAISAGTFEAFF. CDR3 nucleotide sequence: TGTGCCATCAGTGCGGGGACATTTGAAGCTTTCTTT.

The table lists this clone with a count of one. This rearrangement joins TRBV11-2 to TRBJ2-3; D gene unclear. The V and J ends lost 1 base and 0 bases respectively, with 8 bases between them. The CDR3 runs 15 residues. Looked up from germline, CDR1 is SGHAT and CDR2 is FQNNGV. The DNA of the CDR3 is TGTGCCAGCAGCTTAGTCCCCACTAGCACAGATACGCAGTATTTT. Translating gives CASSLVPTSTDTQYF.

The chain uses TRBV10-2 and TRBJ1-1; D may be TRBD1 (6 bases). V was trimmed by 6 bases and J by 4 bases, leaving 9 bases between them. Germline assignment: CDR1 WSHSY and CDR2 SAAADI. This CDR3 has 12 amino acids. The CDR3 DNA reads as TGCGCCAGCAGCACAGGGTTCACTGAAGCTTTCTTT. Protein product: CASSTGFTEAFF.

The chain combines TRBV10-3 with TRBJ1-3; tentatively, D is TRBD1 (6 bases). There are 13 residues in the CDR3. The germline CDR1 and CDR2 sequences are ENHRY and SYGVKD. V was shortened by 10 bases and J by 1 base, with 11 bases between the two germline ends. The CDR3 coding sequence is TGTGCCACCATACAGGGATCTGGAAACACCATATATTTT. Encoded protein: CATIQGSGNTIYF.

In DNA form, the CDR3 reads TGTGCCAGCAGTTACTCCGGACAGACGAGAGGAAACACCATATATTTT. Residues: CASSYSGQTRGNTIYF. J is TRBJ1-3 and V is TRBV6-6; maybe TRBD1 (6 bases). Germline V gene data show CDR1 as MNHNY and CDR2 as SVGAGI (reference sequence). CDR3 length: 16 residues. V was cut by 0 bases and J by 4 bases, with 13 bases left in between.

V gene TRBV6-6 combines with J gene TRBJ1-1, with D maybe TRBD1 (5 bases). CDR1 and CDR2 (germline): MNHNY, SVGAGI (reference sequence). V was pared by 0 bases and J by 0 bases, with 11 bases between. CDR3 size: 16 residues. The CDR3 DNA reads TGTGCCAGCAGTTACTCTCAGGGTCTCCTGAACACTGAAGCTTTCTTT. This gives the protein CASSYSQGLLNTEAFF.

The V gene is TRBV18, the J gene TRBJ1-1; D remains unclear. There are 13 residues in the CDR3. V was clipped by 5 bases and J by 0 bases, with 7 bases between them. Germline CDR1 and CDR2: KGHSH and LQKENI. The CDR3 nucleotides read TGTGCCAGCTCAGCGGAGATGAACACTGAAGCTTTCTTT. Translated: CASSAEMNTEAFF.